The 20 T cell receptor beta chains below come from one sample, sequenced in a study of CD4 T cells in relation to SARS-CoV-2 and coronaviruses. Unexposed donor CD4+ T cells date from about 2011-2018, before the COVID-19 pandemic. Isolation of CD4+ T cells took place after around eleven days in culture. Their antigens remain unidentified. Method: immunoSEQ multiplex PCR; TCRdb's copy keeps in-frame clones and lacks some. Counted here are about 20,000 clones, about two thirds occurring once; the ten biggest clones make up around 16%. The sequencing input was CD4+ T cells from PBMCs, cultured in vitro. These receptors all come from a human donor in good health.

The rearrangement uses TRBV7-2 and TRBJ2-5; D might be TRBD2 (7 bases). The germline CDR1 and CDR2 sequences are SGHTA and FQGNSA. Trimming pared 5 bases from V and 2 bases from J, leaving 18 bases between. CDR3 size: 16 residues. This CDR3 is CASSRGGFQGQETQYF. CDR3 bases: TGTGCCAGCAGCCGCGGGGGCTTCCAGGGACAAGAGACCCAGTACTTC.

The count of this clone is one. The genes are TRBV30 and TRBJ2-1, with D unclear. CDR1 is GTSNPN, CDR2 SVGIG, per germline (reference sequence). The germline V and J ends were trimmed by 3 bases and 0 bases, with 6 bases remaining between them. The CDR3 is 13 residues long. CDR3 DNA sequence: TGTGCCTGGAGGGCGAGCTCCTACAATGAGCAGTTCTTC. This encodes CAWRASSYNEQFF.

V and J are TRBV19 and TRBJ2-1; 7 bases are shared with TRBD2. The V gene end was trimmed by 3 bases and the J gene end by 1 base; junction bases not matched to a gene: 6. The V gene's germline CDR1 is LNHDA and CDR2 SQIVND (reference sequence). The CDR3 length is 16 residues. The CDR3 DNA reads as TGTGCCAGTAGTATCCCTAGCGGACTTTCCTACAATGAGCAGTTCTTC. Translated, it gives CASSIPSGLSYNEQFF. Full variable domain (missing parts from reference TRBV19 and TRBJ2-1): DGGITQSPKYLFRKEGQNVTLSCEQNLNHDAMYWYRQDPGQGLRLIYYSQIVNDFQKGDIAEGYSVSREKKESFPLTVTSAQKNPTAFYLCASSIPSGLSYNEQFFGPGTRLTVL.

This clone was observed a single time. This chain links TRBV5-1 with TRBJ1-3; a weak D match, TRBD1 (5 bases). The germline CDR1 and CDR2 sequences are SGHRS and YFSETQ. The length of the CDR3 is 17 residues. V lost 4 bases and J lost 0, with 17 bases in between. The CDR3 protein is CASSTGRGPFSGNTIYF. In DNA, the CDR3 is TGCGCCAGCAGCACGGGACGGGGCCCTTTCTCTGGAAACACCATATATTTT.

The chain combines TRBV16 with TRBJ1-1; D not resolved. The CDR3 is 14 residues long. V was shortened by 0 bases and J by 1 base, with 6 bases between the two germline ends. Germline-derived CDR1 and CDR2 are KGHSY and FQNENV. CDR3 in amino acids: CASSQSAGNTEAFF. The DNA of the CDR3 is TGTGCCAGCAGCCAATCGGCAGGGAACACTGAAGCTTTCTTT.

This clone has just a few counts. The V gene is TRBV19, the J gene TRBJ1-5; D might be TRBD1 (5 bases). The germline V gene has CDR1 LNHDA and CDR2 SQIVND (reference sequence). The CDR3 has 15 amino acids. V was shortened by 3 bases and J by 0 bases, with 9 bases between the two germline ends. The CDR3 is CASSIVGASNQPQHF. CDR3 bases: TGTGCCAGTAGTATCGTAGGGGCTAGCAATCAGCCCCAGCATTTT.

CDR3 in amino acids: CASRWLVVTYEQYF. In nucleotides, the CDR3 is TGTGCCAGCAGGTGGTTAGTGGTGACCTACGAGCAGTACTTC. The chain joins TRBV6-4 to TRBJ2-7, with D hard to call. The CDR3 totals 14 residues. Germline values: CDR1 MRHNA, CDR2 SNTAGT. Between the trimmed V and J ends, which lost 6 bases and 2 bases, there was a span of 14 bases.

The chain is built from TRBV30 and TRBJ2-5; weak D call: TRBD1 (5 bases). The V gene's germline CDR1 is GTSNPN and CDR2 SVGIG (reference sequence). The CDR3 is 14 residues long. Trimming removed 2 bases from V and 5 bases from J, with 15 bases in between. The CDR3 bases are TGTGCCTGGAGTTTGAGTCTTCAGGGCGAGACCCAGTACTTC. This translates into CAWSLSLQGETQYF.

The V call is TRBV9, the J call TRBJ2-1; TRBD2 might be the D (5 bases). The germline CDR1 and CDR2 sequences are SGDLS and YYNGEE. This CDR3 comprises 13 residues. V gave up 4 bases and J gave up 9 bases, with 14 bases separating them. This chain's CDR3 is CASSPQERFEQFF. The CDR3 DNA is TGTGCCAGCAGCCCGCAGGAGCGGTTTGAGCAGTTCTTC.

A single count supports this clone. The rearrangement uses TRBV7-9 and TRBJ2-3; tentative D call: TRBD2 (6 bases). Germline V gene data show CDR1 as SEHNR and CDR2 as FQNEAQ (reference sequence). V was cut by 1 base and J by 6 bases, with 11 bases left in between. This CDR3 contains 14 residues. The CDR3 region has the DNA TGTGCCAGCAGCTTAGTAGCGGCGGATGATACGCAGTATTTT. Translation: CASSLVAADDTQYF.

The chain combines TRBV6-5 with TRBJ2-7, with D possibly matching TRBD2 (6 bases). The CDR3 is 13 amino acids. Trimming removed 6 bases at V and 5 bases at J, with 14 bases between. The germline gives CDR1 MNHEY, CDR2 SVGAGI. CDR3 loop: CASRGGIRHEQYF. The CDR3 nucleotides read TGTGCCAGCAGAGGCGGGATTCGCCACGAGCAGTACTTC.

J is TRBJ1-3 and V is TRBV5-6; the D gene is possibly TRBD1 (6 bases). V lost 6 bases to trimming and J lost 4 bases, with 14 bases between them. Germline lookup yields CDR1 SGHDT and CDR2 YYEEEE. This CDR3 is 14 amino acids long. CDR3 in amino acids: CASTPNRAGNTIYF. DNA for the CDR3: TGTGCCAGCACCCCGAACAGGGCGGGAAACACCATATATTTT.

The CDR3 loop reads CASSQDPRASYEQYF. Here the CDR3 DNA reads TGTGCCAGCAGCCAAGATCCACGGGCCTCCTACGAGCAGTACTTC. The chain joins TRBV3-1 (or the pseudogene TRBV3-2) to TRBJ2-7, with D unresolved. This CDR3 comprises 15 residues. Germline V gene lookup returns CDR1 LGHDT and CDR2 YNNKEL (reference sequence). The V and J ends lost 0 bases and 0 bases respectively, with 9 bases between them.

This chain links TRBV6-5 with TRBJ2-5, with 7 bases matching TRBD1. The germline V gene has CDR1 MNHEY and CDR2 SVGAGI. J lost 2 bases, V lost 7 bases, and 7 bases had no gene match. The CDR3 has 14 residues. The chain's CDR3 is CASNQGVLQETQYF. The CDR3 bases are TGTGCCAGCAATCAGGGGGTGCTGCAAGAGACCCAGTACTTC.

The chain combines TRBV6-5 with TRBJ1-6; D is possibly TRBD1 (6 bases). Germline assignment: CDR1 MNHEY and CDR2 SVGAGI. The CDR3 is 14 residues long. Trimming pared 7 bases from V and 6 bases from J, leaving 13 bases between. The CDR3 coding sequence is TGTGCCAGCAAACCCGGGACACCTAATTCACCCCTCCACTTT. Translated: CASKPGTPNSPLHF.

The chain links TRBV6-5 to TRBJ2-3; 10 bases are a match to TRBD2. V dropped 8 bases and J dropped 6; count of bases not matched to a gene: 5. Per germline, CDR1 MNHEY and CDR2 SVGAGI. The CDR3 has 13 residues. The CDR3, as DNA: TGTGCCAGCGGGCTAGCGGGAGCGGATACGCAGTATTTT. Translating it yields CASGLAGADTQYF.

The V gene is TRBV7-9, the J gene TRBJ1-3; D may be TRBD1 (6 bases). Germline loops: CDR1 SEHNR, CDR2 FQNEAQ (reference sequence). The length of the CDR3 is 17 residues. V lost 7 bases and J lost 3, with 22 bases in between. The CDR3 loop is CASTPVGGRLYGNTIYF. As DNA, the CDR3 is TGTGCCAGCACTCCGGTGGGGGGGCGCCTTTATGGAAACACCATATATTTT.

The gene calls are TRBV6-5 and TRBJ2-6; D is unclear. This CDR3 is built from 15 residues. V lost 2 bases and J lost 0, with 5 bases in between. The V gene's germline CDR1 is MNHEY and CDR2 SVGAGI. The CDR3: CASSYRSSGANVLTF. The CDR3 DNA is TGTGCCAGCAGTTACCGGAGCTCTGGGGCCAACGTCCTGACTTTC.

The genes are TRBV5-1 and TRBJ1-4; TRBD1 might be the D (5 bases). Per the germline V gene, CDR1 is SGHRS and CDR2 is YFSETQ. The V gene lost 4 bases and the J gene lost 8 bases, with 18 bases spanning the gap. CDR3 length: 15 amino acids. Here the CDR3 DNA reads TGCGCCAGCAGCGAGGGTGTCGGGGGTGAAGAAAAACTGTTTTTT. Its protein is CASSEGVGGEEKLFF.

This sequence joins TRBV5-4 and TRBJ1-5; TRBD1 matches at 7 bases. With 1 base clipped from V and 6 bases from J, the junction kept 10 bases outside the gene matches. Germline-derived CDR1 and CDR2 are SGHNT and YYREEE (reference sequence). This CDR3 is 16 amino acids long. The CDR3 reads CASSLSRDRDGQPQHF. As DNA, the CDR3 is TGTGCCAGCAGCTTGTCCCGGGACAGAGACGGTCAGCCCCAGCATTTT. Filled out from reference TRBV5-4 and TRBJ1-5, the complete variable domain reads ETGVTQSPTHLIKTRGQQVTLRCSSQSGHNTVSWYQQALGQGPQFIFQYYREEENGRGNFPPRFSGLQFPNYSSELNVNALELDDSALYLCASSLSRDRDGQPQHFGDGTRLSIL.